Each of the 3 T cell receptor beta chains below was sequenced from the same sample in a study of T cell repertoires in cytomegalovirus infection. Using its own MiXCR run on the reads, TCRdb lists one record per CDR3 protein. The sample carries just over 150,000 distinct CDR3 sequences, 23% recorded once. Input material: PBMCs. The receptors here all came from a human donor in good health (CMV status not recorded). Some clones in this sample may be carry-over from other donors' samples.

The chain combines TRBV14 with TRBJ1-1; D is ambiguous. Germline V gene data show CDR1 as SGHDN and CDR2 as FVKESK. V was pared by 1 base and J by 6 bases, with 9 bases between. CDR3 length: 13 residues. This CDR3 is CASSQAGGAEAFF. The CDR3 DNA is TGTGCCAGCAGCCAAGCTGGAGGTGCTGAAGCTTTCTTT.

For the CDR3, the DNA is TGTGCCAGTAGTATTGGGACAGGGGGCTCCTACGAGCAGTACTTC. This sequence encodes CASSIGTGGSYEQYF. This chain uses TRBV19 with TRBJ2-7; 11 nucleotides align to TRBD1. Germline V gene sequence: CDR1 LNHDA, CDR2 SQIVND (reference sequence). The CDR3 runs 15 residues. J lost 0 bases, V lost 3 bases, and 1 base had no gene match.

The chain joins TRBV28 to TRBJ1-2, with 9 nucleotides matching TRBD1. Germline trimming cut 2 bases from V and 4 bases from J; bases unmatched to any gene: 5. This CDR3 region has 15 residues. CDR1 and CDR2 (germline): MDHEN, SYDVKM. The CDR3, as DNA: TGTGCCAGCAGTTTAAGACAGGGGGGGGCCTATGGCTACACCTTC. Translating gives CASSLRQGGAYGYTF.